This T cell receptor beta chain was sequenced in a study of cytomegalovirus exposure and HLA in healthy donors. The wider study: The same platform as the approximately 670 first-cohort repertoires was used for the 130 or so validation repertoires, a later analysis reported.

This clone was observed once. Using immunoSEQ multiplex PCR, the repertoire was profiled, and TCRdb retains in-frame clones only, with some absent. The profile shows 80,000 or so clones, roughly 94% of them singletons. Germline-derived CDR1 and CDR2 are SGHDT and YYEEEE. Trimming removed 3 bases from V and 5 bases from J, with 14 bases in between. The CDR3 consists of 14 residues. The source is a woman between 18 and 30 years old in good health and CMV-seronegative. Sequenced sample: PBMCs. The chain recombines TRBV5-6 with TRBJ2-5; perhaps TRBD2 as D (5 bases). The CDR3 nucleotides are TGTGCCAGCAGCTGGGCCAGCGGCGGGGAGACCCAGTACTTC. Translation: CASSWASGGETQYF. Variable domain in full (rest from reference TRBV5-6 and TRBJ2-5): DAGVTQSPTHLIKTRGQQVTLRCSPKSGHDTVSWYQQALGQGPQFIFQYYEEEERQRGNFPDRFSGHQFPNYSSELNVNALLLGDSALYLCASSWASGGETQYFGPGTRLLVL.